This T cell receptor beta chain originates from a study of blood T cell repertoires in COVID-19. Study-level background: The study drew acute and convalescent COVID-19 samples from the United States, Italy and Spain.

Only in-frame clones appear in the TCRdb table, and some are missing; sequencing was by immunoSEQ multiplex PCR. Among about 120,000 clones listed, approximately 83% were seen once. The germline V gene has CDR1 MNHEY and CDR2 SMNVEV (reference sequence). Trimming cost V 2 bases and J 4 bases, with 8 bases left between them. There are 13 residues in the CDR3. The origin of this receptor is a man aged 55 to 69 with acute or convalescent COVID-19. Sequenced: peripheral blood. The genes are TRBV27 and TRBJ1-1; possibly TRBD1 for D (5 bases). Here the CDR3 reads CASSLAGGTEAFF. CDR3 coding DNA: TGTGCCAGCAGTTTAGCCGGGGGCACTGAAGCTTTCTTT.